This entry lists 18 T cell receptor beta chains sequenced from one sample in a study of CXCR3-negative and CXCR3-positive naive CD8 T cells. Which antigens these TCRs recognize remains unknown. The study made its TRB cDNA libraries by 5' RACE, adding UMI labels. TCRdb re-called the 5' RACE reads; one entry per CDR3 protein, DNA not given. This specimen shows around 63,000 distinct CDR3 sequences; the ten leading clones hold roughly 0.8%. Study results and caveats: CXCR3-positive naive cells carried more hydrophobic TRB CDR3s than CXCR3-negative naive cells did.

Sequences were obtained from naive CXCR3+ CD8+ T cells from blood. As for subset: CD45RO-CCR7+CD27+CD95- naive CD8+ T cells expressing CXCR3 (TNR3+). The receptor source for this set is a human donor in good health. Some clones in this sample may be carry-over from other donors' samples.

The rearrangement uses TRBV6-5 and TRBJ2-4; the TCRdb D gene call, TRBD1, has no DNA to confirm it. The CDR3 has 17 residues. Germline lookup yields CDR1 MNHEY and CDR2 SVGAGI. CDR3 region: CASNYHLDRLAKNIQYF.

V and J are TRBV12-3 or TRBV12-4 and TRBJ2-2; without DNA, the TCRdb call of TRBD2 cannot be checked. The CDR3 runs 16 residues. CDR3 amino acids: CASSFRAGTITGELFF.

This chain links TRBV7-9 with TRBJ1-2; as DNA is missing, the TRBD1 call by TCRdb cannot be tested. The CDR3 spans 16 residues. Looked up from germline, CDR1 is SEHNR and CDR2 is FQNEAQ (reference sequence). CDR3 amino acids: CASSGLGGRVDYGYTF.

The CDR3 loop reads CSVKVGGAETEAFF. The gene calls are TRBV29-1 and TRBJ1-1; with no DNA, the TCRdb D assignment of TRBD1 cannot be verified. Germline lookup yields CDR1 SQVTM and CDR2 ANQGSEA. The CDR3 loop spans 14 amino acids.

This chain's CDR3 is CASSFSDTEAFF. The J gene is TRBJ1-1, the V gene TRBV5-6. The CDR3 covers 12 residues. The germline gives CDR1 SGHDT, CDR2 YYEEEE.

The chain links TRBV7-9 to TRBJ1-1. The CDR3 runs to 14 residues. CDR1 is SEHNR, CDR2 FQNEAQ, per germline (reference sequence). The CDR3: CASSFIRTNTEAFF.

The chain recombines TRBV28 with TRBJ2-1. The CDR3 is 11 amino acids. CDR1 and CDR2 from the germline V gene are MDHEN and SYDVKM. CDR3 protein: CASGQGNEQFF.

The genes are TRBV9 and TRBJ2-7; lacking DNA, the TRBD2 call made by TCRdb goes unchecked. Per the germline V gene, CDR1 is SGDLS and CDR2 is YYNGEE. The CDR3 covers 17 residues. CDR3 residues: CASSVASGGSGLDEQYF.

The CDR3 loop is CSVGQGAYEQFF. The chain has TRBV29-1 and TRBJ2-1; no DNA is available, so the TRBD1 call from TCRdb remains unchecked. CDR3 length: 12 amino acids. Per the germline V gene, CDR1 is SQVTM and CDR2 is ANQGSEA.

The chain combines TRBV3-1 with TRBJ2-7; TCRdb returns TRBD2, unconfirmable since there is no DNA. The CDR3 is made up of 16 amino acids. Germline CDR1 reads LGHDT; CDR2 reads YNNKEL (reference sequence). CDR3: CASSQGLAVGAYEQYF.

The genes are TRBV7-3 and TRBJ2-1; lacking DNA, the TRBD1 call made by TCRdb goes unchecked. This CDR3 comprises 13 residues. Germline lookup yields CDR1 SGHTA and CDR2 FQGTGA. Here the CDR3 reads CASRSSGSGEQFF.

The genes are TRBV9 and TRBJ2-6. The CDR3 totals 15 residues. CDR1 SGDLS and CDR2 YYNGEE come from the germline V gene. The CDR3 loop is CASSVGDSGANVLTF.

This chain uses TRBV12-3 or TRBV12-4 with TRBJ2-5. This CDR3 comprises 14 residues. CDR3 protein: CASSFLLERETQYF.

The chain recombines TRBV27 with TRBJ2-1; TCRdb's D call, TRBD1, is unchecked because there is no DNA. This CDR3 region has 12 residues. The germline V gene has CDR1 MNHEY and CDR2 SMNVEV (reference sequence). The CDR3 loop reads CASSLGGSEQFF.

The genes are TRBV15 and TRBJ2-5; with no DNA, the TCRdb D assignment of TRBD1 cannot be verified. This CDR3 contains 15 residues. Germline-derived CDR1 and CDR2 are LNHNV and YYDKDF (reference sequence). CDR3 protein: CATSRDTGPQETQYF.

This CDR3 is CASSKEEVAPGGDTQYF. J is TRBJ2-3 and V is TRBV21-1; TCRdb picks TRBD1, but there is no DNA to check that call. TRBV21-1 is marked as a pseudogene. This CDR3 has 17 amino acids.

V gene TRBV3-1 combines with J gene TRBJ2-1; TCRdb reports TRBD2, a call that lacks DNA to check it against. CDR3 length equals 18 residues. From germline, CDR1 is LGHDT and CDR2 YNNKEL (reference sequence). The CDR3 sequence: CASSQDGNGRGEVNEQFF.

The chain employs TRBV4-2 and TRBJ1-5. Per germline, CDR1 LGHNA and CDR2 YNFKEQ. The CDR3 runs to 15 residues. The CDR3 sequence is CASSQKHEAYQPQHF.